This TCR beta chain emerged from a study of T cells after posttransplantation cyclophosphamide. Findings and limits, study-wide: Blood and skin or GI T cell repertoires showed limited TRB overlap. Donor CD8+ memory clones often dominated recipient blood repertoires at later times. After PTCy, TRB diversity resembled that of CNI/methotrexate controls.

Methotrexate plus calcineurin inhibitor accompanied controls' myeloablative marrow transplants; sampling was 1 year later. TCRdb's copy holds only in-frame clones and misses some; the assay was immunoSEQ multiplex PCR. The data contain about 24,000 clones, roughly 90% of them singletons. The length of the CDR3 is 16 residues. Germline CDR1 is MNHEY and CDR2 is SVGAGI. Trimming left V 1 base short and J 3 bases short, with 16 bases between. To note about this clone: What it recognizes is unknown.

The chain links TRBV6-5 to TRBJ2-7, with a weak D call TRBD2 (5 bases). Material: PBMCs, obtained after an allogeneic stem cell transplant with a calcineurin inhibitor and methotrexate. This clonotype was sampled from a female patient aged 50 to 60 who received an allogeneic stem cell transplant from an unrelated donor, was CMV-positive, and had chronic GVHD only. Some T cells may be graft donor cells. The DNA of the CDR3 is TGTGCCAGCAGTTACTGGTCGGGGATTCCGTTCTACGAGCAGTACTTC. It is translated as CASSYWSGIPFYEQYF.